The 27 T cell receptor beta chains below all came from one sample that was sequenced in a study of T cell responses to AZD1222 COVID-19 vaccine. Repertoires were generated with immunoSEQ multiplex PCR, while TCRdb's copy carries only in-frame clones and drops some. The table lists tens of thousands of clones, roughly 82% of them singletons. The material sequenced was peripheral blood, taken on day 0 of AZD1222 vaccination. These receptors originate from an adult in good health.

V is TRBV5-1 and J is TRBJ2-7, with D possibly TRBD2 on 5 matching bases. The length of the CDR3 is 16 residues. The germline V and J ends were trimmed by 4 bases and 7 bases, with 24 bases remaining between them. Per germline, CDR1 SGHRS and CDR2 YFSETQ. The CDR3 region is CASSPLPDLKSGEQYF. CDR3 coding DNA: TGCGCCAGCAGCCCCCTCCCGGACCTTAAGTCGGGAGAGCAGTACTTC. The whole variable domain, remainder taken from reference TRBV5-1 and TRBJ2-7, is KAGVTQTPRYLIKTRGQQVTLSCSPISGHRSVSWYQQTPGQGLQFLFEYFSETQRNKGNFPGRFSGRQFSNSRSEMNVSTLELGDSALYLCASSPLPDLKSGEQYFGPGTRLTVT.

The J gene is TRBJ1-2, the V gene TRBV5-4; the D gene is possibly TRBD1 (6 bases). Germline values: CDR1 SGHNT, CDR2 YYREEE (reference sequence). Trimming took 4 bases from V and 6 from J, leaving 22 bases between them. This CDR3 is built from 16 residues. The CDR3 region is CASSPRDTMRGHGYTF. As DNA, the CDR3 is TGTGCCAGCAGCCCCCGGGACACCATGCGAGGCCATGGCTACACCTTC.

The chain has TRBV6-2 or TRBV6-3 and TRBJ2-3; the match to TRBD2 covers 13 bases. Germline V CDR1 and CDR2: MNHEY, SVGEGT. The CDR3 covers 18 residues. With V trimmed by 0 bases and J by 2 bases, 5 bases remained unmatched. The CDR3 DNA reads as TGTGCCAGCAGTTACTCGAAGGGACTAGCGGGGTACACAGATACGCAGTATTTT. It codes for CASSYSKGLAGYTDTQYF.

A single count supports this clone. This rearrangement joins TRBV11-3 to TRBJ2-2; D is undetermined. The CDR3 is made up of 14 amino acids. The V and J ends lost 1 base and 4 bases respectively, with 7 bases between them. Per germline, CDR1 SGHNT and CDR2 YENEEA. In DNA, the CDR3 is TGTGCCAGCAGCTTAGTCGATCGCACCGGGGAGCTGTTTTTT. Protein product: CASSLVDRTGELFF.

The V gene is TRBV6-2 or TRBV6-3, the J gene TRBJ1-4; D may be TRBD1 (5 bases). CDR1 MNHEY and CDR2 SVGEGT come from the germline V gene. V was shortened by 2 bases and J by 3 bases, with 22 bases between the two germline ends. The CDR3 sequence is 19 residues long. The CDR3 is CASSYPKGRPPQANEKLFF. CDR3 sequence (DNA): TGTGCCAGCAGTTACCCTAAGGGACGCCCGCCCCAAGCTAATGAAAAACTGTTTTTT.

The CDR3 loop is CASSLLGGATNEKLFF. The CDR3, as DNA: TGTGCCAGCAGCTTATTAGGGGGAGCAACTAATGAAAAACTGTTTTTT. The chain has TRBV7-9 and TRBJ1-4; a possible D gene is TRBD1 (6 bases). CDR3 length: 16 amino acids. The germline V and J ends were trimmed by 2 bases and 0 bases, with 10 bases remaining between them. Germline V gene sequence: CDR1 SEHNR, CDR2 FQNEAQ (reference sequence).

This clone was seen more than once but under ten times. V is TRBV4-1 and J is TRBJ2-7, with D maybe TRBD1 (5 bases). Trimming left V 3 bases short and J 6 bases short, with 15 bases between. There are 14 residues in the CDR3. Germline V lookup: CDR1 MGHRA, CDR2 YSYEKL. The CDR3: CASSQTVRDFEQYF. CDR3 DNA sequence: TGCGCCAGCAGCCAGACAGTCAGGGATTTCGAGCAGTACTTC.

The rearrangement links TRBV2 to TRBJ1-5; D is unresolved. The germline V gene has CDR1 SNHLY and CDR2 FYNNEI. V was shortened by 1 base and J by 6 bases, with 4 bases between the two germline ends. The CDR3 runs 12 residues. The chain's CDR3 is CASSEGGQPQHF. In nucleotides, the CDR3 is TGTGCCAGCAGTGAAGGGGGTCAGCCCCAGCATTTT. Full variable domain (outside the CDR3, taken from reference TRBV2 and TRBJ1-5): EPEVTQTPSHQVTQMGQEVILRCVPISNHLYFYWYRQILGQKVEFLVSFYNNEISEKSEIFDDQFSVERPDGSNFTLKIRSTKLEDSAMYFCASSEGGQPQHFGDGTRLSIL.

The chain is built from TRBV30 and TRBJ2-6, with D possibly matching TRBD2 (5 bases). Germline V gene data show CDR1 as GTSNPN and CDR2 as SVGIG (reference sequence). This CDR3 is 20 amino acids long. V was cut by 1 base and J by 0 bases, with 22 bases left in between. The CDR3: CAWSGFSGEFLSSGANVLTF. The CDR3 coding sequence is TGTGCCTGGAGTGGGTTCTCTGGGGAGTTTTTAAGCTCTGGGGCCAACGTCCTGACTTTC.

The chain joins TRBV13 to TRBJ2-2; 10 bases are shared with TRBD1. V was pared by 1 base and J by 0 bases, with 8 bases of the junction left unmatched. Looked up from germline, CDR1 is PRHDT and CDR2 is FYEKMQ (reference sequence). The CDR3 contains 19 residues. CDR3 region: CASSLAVGGQGANTGELFF. The CDR3 DNA reads as TGTGCCAGCAGCTTAGCCGTGGGAGGACAGGGGGCGAACACCGGGGAGCTGTTTTTT.

V usage is TRBV27 and J usage is TRBJ1-6, with D maybe TRBD1 (5 bases). The ends were cut back, 5 bases at V and 9 bases at J, with 8 bases in the middle. The CDR3 spans 12 residues. The germline V gene has CDR1 MNHEY and CDR2 SMNVEV (reference sequence). The CDR3 DNA reads as TGTGCCAGCAGTAAGGGGATTTCACCCCTCCACTTT. This gives the protein CASSKGISPLHF.

This clone appeared a few times. CDR3 in DNA: TGTGCCAGCAGCTTAGAACAGGGGTCCTACAATGAGCAGTTCTTC. The encoded protein is CASSLEQGSYNEQFF. The V gene is TRBV7-3, the J gene TRBJ2-1, with 7 bases identical to TRBD1. From germline, CDR1 is SGHTA and CDR2 FQGTGA. The CDR3 totals 15 residues. Trimming at V came to 2 bases and at J to 1 base, leaving 2 bases not matched to a gene.

The chain uses TRBV7-9 and TRBJ2-7; the D is unclear. The CDR3 length is 12 residues. Germline CDR1 is SEHNR and CDR2 is FQNEAQ (reference sequence). V shed 2 bases and J shed 1 base, with 3 bases lying between them. The CDR3, as DNA: TGTGCCAGCAGCTTATCATCCTACGAGCAGTACTTC. Translated: CASSLSSYEQYF.

The CDR3 DNA is TGTGCCAGCAGCCTAGGGACATCGACCAGAGATGGCTACACCTTC. Its protein product is CASSLGTSTRDGYTF. V and J are TRBV14 and TRBJ1-2, with D perhaps matching TRBD1 (6 bases). The CDR3 contains 15 residues. In germline, CDR1 is SGHDN, CDR2 FVKESK. V shed 4 bases and J shed 6 bases, with 18 bases lying between them.

The V call is TRBV7-3, the J call TRBJ1-1; no definite D call. Germline V gene lookup returns CDR1 SGHTA and CDR2 FQGTGA. The ends were cut back, 1 base at V and 1 base at J, with 4 bases in the middle. The CDR3 is 13 amino acids. DNA for the CDR3: TGTGCCAGCAGCTTAAGGCGGAACACTGAAGCTTTCTTT. It encodes CASSLRRNTEAFF.

The chain recombines TRBV20-1 with TRBJ1-1; a possible D gene is TRBD1 (5 bases). The CDR3 is 15 residues long. Germline CDR1 is DFQATT and CDR2 is SNEGSKA (reference sequence). V lost 3 bases, J lost 0 bases, and 14 bases lay in between. The CDR3, as DNA: TGCAGTGCTAGTGGACCATTGGGGGTGAACACTGAAGCTTTCTTT. Encoded protein: CSASGPLGVNTEAFF.

This chain uses TRBV7-2 with TRBJ2-5; 12 bases are a match to TRBD2. The ends lost 1 base at V and 5 bases at J; junction bases unmatched: 8. Germline assignment: CDR1 SGHTA and CDR2 FQGNSA. The CDR3 contains 17 residues. The CDR3 DNA reads TGTGCCAGCAGCTTAGGACTAGCGGGGGCGCAGAGGGAGACCCAGTACTTC. Its translation: CASSLGLAGAQRETQYF. The variable domain in full, completed from reference TRBV7-2 and TRBJ2-5, reads GAGVSQSPSNKVTEKGKDVELRCDPISGHTALYWYRQSLGQGLEFLIYFQGNSAPDKSGLPSDRFSAERTGGSVSTLTIQRTQQEDSAVYLCASSLGLAGAQRETQYFGPGTRLLVL.

The V and J genes are TRBV5-5 and TRBJ1-5; D unclear. V gave up 4 bases and J gave up 2 bases, with 16 bases separating them. CDR1 and CDR2 (germline): SGHKS, YYEKEE (reference sequence). The CDR3 covers 16 residues. The CDR3: CASSPRPEVGNQPQHF. The CDR3 coding sequence is TGTGCCAGCAGCCCCCGACCGGAGGTCGGCAATCAGCCCCAGCATTTT.

The DNA for the CDR3 is TGTGCCAGCAGCGTCCGACAGGGGGCGACTTCCAGGAACTATGGCTACACCTTC. Its translation is CASSVRQGATSRNYGYTF. The chain combines TRBV9 with TRBJ1-2; 10 bases agree with TRBD1. This CDR3 is built from 18 residues. The J segment lost 2 bases and the V segment lost 2 bases, leaving 12 bases of the junction unmatched. CDR1 is SGDLS, CDR2 YYNGEE, per germline.

This clone was seen just once. This chain connects TRBV24-1 to TRBJ2-7; perhaps TRBD1 as D (6 bases). The CDR3 has 13 residues. Deletions cut 10 bases from V and 5 bases from J, with 17 bases between. Germline V CDR1 and CDR2: KGHDR, SFDVKD. DNA for the CDR3: TGTGCCACGACCGGGACATACGGCGACGAGCAGTACTTC. Its protein product is CATTGTYGDEQYF.

The gene calls are TRBV20-1 and TRBJ2-1, with D uncertain. Trimming took off 6 bases at V and 10 bases at J, with 13 bases between the two ends. Per the germline V gene, CDR1 is DFQATT and CDR2 is SNEGSKA (reference sequence). This CDR3 spans 11 amino acids. CDR3 DNA sequence: TGCAGTGCCCCCCTTCATCTCGAGCAGTTCTTC. It encodes CSAPLHLEQFF.

This rearrangement joins TRBV7-9 to TRBJ2-1; 9 bases line up with TRBD2. CDR3 length equals 17 residues. The V gene's germline CDR1 is SEHNR and CDR2 FQNEAQ (reference sequence). V lost 1 base and J lost 5; bases outside the gene matches: 9. CDR3 coding DNA: TGTGCCAGCAGCTTAGTTAGCGGGGGCCATCCTGACAATGAGCAGTTCTTC. Amino acids: CASSLVSGGHPDNEQFF.

The V gene is TRBV7-3, the J gene TRBJ1-3, with 8 bases that match TRBD1. The CDR3 extends over 15 amino acids. Losses at the gene ends were 0 bases for V and 2 bases for J; bases not matched to a gene: 0. The germline V gene has CDR1 SGHTA and CDR2 FQGTGA. The CDR3 spells CASSLTGQAGNTIYF. The CDR3 DNA reads TGTGCCAGCAGCTTAACGGGACAGGCTGGAAACACCATATATTTT.

This clone was counted once. V and J are TRBV5-4 and TRBJ2-2; 8 bases are shared with TRBD1. V lost 4 bases, J lost 6 bases, and 8 bases stayed unmatched. Looked up from germline, CDR1 is SGHNT and CDR2 is YYREEE (reference sequence). The CDR3 is 15 residues long. CDR3 sequence reads: CASSGHRGVAGELFF. The CDR3, as DNA: TGTGCCAGCAGCGGTCACAGGGGGGTGGCCGGGGAGCTGTTTTTT.

This clone was seen once. The V gene is TRBV3-1 (or the pseudogene TRBV3-2), the J gene TRBJ1-3; D not certain. The CDR3 runs 12 residues. CDR1 is LGHDT, CDR2 YNNKEL, per germline (reference sequence). V lost 4 bases and J 4 bases, leaving 5 bases between the germline ends. Here the CDR3 reads CASSPTGNTIYF. The CDR3 DNA is TGTGCCAGCAGCCCCACCGGAAACACCATATATTTT.

This clone was picked up a small number of times. The chain joins TRBV9 to TRBJ2-1, with D unresolved. V was clipped by 0 bases and J by 7 bases, with 8 bases between them. The CDR3 has 13 amino acids. Germline V gene lookup returns CDR1 SGDLS and CDR2 YYNGEE. The CDR3 region has the DNA TGTGCCAGCAGCGTAGGGCTGCGGAATGAGCAGTTCTTC. Encoded protein: CASSVGLRNEQFF.

The genes are TRBV5-1 and TRBJ2-2; the D gene is possibly TRBD1 (5 bases). The V end lost 4 bases, the J end lost 5 bases, and 9 bases lay between the germline ends. Per germline, CDR1 SGHRS and CDR2 YFSETQ. The CDR3 has 13 amino acids. CDR3 DNA: TGCGCCAGCAGCACCCGACAGACCGGGGAGCTGTTTTTT. Protein product: CASSTRQTGELFF.